This TCR beta chain is drawn from a study of blood T cell repertoires in COVID-19. Across the study: Acute-phase and convalescent COVID-19 samples originated in the United States, Italy and Spain.

Germline V gives CDR1 MNHEY, CDR2 SMNVEV (reference sequence). The CDR3 contains 15 residues. V was trimmed by 4 bases and J by 3 bases, leaving 13 bases between them. Authors' processing steps: How many nucleated cells were present was estimated from reference gene primer amplification. The repertoire was sequenced with immunoSEQ multiplex PCR; TCRdb's copy has only in-frame clones and lacks some. The DNA gave D and trimming, while V, J and clone size come from that table. The sample has roughly 55,000 clones, around nine tenths seen once; the top ten hold roughly 7.1%. The receptor comes from a man aged 50-59 years with active COVID-19. The sequenced material came from peripheral blood. The chain links TRBV27 to TRBJ2-1, with a possible D match to TRBD2 (6 bases). CDR3 residues: CASSSRDSFYNEQFF. In DNA, the CDR3 is TGTGCCAGCAGTTCGCGGGACTCCTTCTACAATGAGCAGTTCTTC.